Listed below are T cell receptor beta chains from one sample, sequenced in a study of cytomegalovirus exposure and HLA in healthy donors. TCRdb's table, derived via immunoSEQ multiplex PCR, lists solely in-frame clones and lacks some. The profile covers more than 140,000 clones, with 60% to 80% appearing a single time and approximately 3.2% taken by the ten largest. Source material: PBMCs. All receptors come from a man aged 40-55 years in good health and CMV-seronegative. The conserved cysteine and the conserved F or W are not part of the CDR3 here. Fields, in order: J gene, V gene, D gene, clone size, CDR3 protein. A D gene is named only where the DNA matches it firmly. Only some rows state a clone size, as once, few, many or a class for expanded clones.

j_call: TRBJ1-4; v_call: TRBV5-1; d_call: .; clone_size: .; cdr3_aa: ASSPQPAGRGNNEKLF
j_call: TRBJ1-5; v_call: TRBV7-2; d_call: TRBD1; clone_size: .; cdr3_aa: ASSATDRGWNQPQH
j_call: TRBJ1-2; v_call: TRBV29-1; d_call: .; clone_size: once; cdr3_aa: SVESGRRGYT
j_call: TRBJ2-7; v_call: TRBV11-3; d_call: TRBD2; clone_size: .; cdr3_aa: ASSPGGKGGYEQY
j_call: TRBJ1-2; v_call: TRBV5-5; d_call: .; clone_size: .; cdr3_aa: ASSLRLDYGYT
j_call: TRBJ2-2; v_call: TRBV7-6; d_call: .; clone_size: .; cdr3_aa: ASSGRVNTGELF
j_call: TRBJ1-3; v_call: TRBV5-1; d_call: .; clone_size: .; cdr3_aa: ASSLSTAGNTIY
j_call: TRBJ2-4; v_call: TRBV7-6; d_call: .; clone_size: .; cdr3_aa: ASSSYSLGGIQY
j_call: TRBJ2-7; v_call: TRBV7-7; d_call: .; clone_size: .; cdr3_aa: ASSLVIYEQY
j_call: TRBJ1-4; v_call: TRBV11-2; d_call: TRBD1; clone_size: .; cdr3_aa: ASSPLQGALEKLF
j_call: TRBJ1-2; v_call: TRBV7-2; d_call: TRBD1; clone_size: .; cdr3_aa: ASSLGAGGNYGYT